This T cell receptor (beta chain) was profiled in a study of blood T cell repertoires in COVID-19. Study context: Some COVID-19 samples were acute and others convalescent; all came from the United States, Italy and Spain. PBMCs, B-cell-depleted T cells, or T cells were the source of the cDNA or gDNA that made up the material.

The authors' processing: Amplification with reference gene primers provided the estimates of nucleated cell counts. Only in-frame clones appear in the TCRdb table, and some are missing; sequencing was by immunoSEQ multiplex PCR. V and J calls and clone size are as listed in that table; D and trimming were resolved from the DNA. Of 150,000 to 180,000 clones in the sample, about four fifths were seen once. Trimming removed 4 bases from V and 0 bases from J, with 10 bases in between. Per the germline V gene, CDR1 is SGHTA and CDR2 is FQGNSA. The CDR3 runs to 16 residues. The sample consisted of peripheral blood. The gene calls are TRBV7-2 and TRBJ1-6, with D perhaps matching TRBD1 (5 bases). The clonotype comes from a man in his sixties with acute or convalescent COVID-19. CDR3 sequence (DNA): TGTGCCAGCAGCTACGCAGGGATCTCCTATAATTCACCCCTCCACTTT. Translated: CASSYAGISYNSPLHF.